This entry features one TCR beta chain sequence. The data belong to a study of tumor-infiltrating lymphocytes in primary liver carcinoma. Synthesis of TCR beta cDNA was carried out from 500 ng total RNA with a constant-region primer. Sequencing libraries for TCR beta derived from three nested multiplex PCR rounds that used slightly modified ARM-PCR. Investigators reported that the first two PCR rounds, at 9 to 11 cycles each, used TRBV1-TRBV30 forward primers with a C-beta reverse primer. TCRdb reprocessed the multiplex PCR reads via MiXCR and lists one record per CDR3 protein. The data contain around 25,000 distinct CDR3 sequences, around three quarters of them singletons. For each extraction, RNA and DNA were obtained together from about 21-30 mg of unsorted bulk tissue. The V gene's germline CDR1 is SGDLS and CDR2 YYNGEE. The V segment lost 4 bases and the J segment 2 bases; nucleotides outside the gene matches: 2. The CDR3 covers 16 residues.

This sequence originates from a man aged 40-55 years with primary liver carcinoma and hepatitis B virus infection. The sequenced material came from liver tumor tissue from sampling region 3. The subset here: tumor region T3, left-lateral pole. The genes are TRBV9 and TRBJ2-1; 14 bases are a match to TRBD2. The CDR3 DNA reads TGTGCCAGCAGCTGGGGACTAGCGGGAGCCTACAATGAGCAGTTCTTC. Protein sequence: CASSWGLAGAYNEQFF.